This entry concerns a single TCR beta chain. Its antigen remains unknown. The data were taken from a study of T cell responses to AZD1222 COVID-19 vaccine. Study-wide results and caveats: Close to half of all spike-specific TCRs reportedly target regions of the variants that are unmutated. Vaccine-related CD4 TCRs covered spike, predominating at 160-218 and 743-854. Only 5 to 7 individuals given AZD1222 were seropositive at baseline. Once two AZD1222 doses were given, Spike-specific TCR breadth and depth went up.

The CDR3 is made up of 15 amino acids. The V segment lost 3 bases and the J segment 7 bases; nucleotides outside the gene matches: 9. Germline V gene sequence: CDR1 LGHNA, CDR2 YSLEER. Method: immunoSEQ multiplex PCR; TCRdb's copy keeps in-frame clones and lacks some. Of tens of thousands of clones in the sample, roughly 94% are singletons; the top ten hold 5.2%. Sample: peripheral blood, taken on day 0 of AZD1222 vaccination. The V gene is TRBV4-3, the J gene TRBJ2-1; 7 positions match TRBD2. The TCR originated in an adult in good health. In DNA, the CDR3 is TGCGCCAGCAGCCATACCGGGAGCGGGATAAATGAGCAGTTCTTC. As protein: CASSHTGSGINEQFF.